This entry describes one T cell receptor (beta chain). What antigen it recognizes has not been identified. Base-call qualities are not available, and no considerably larger clone is one nucleotide away. This specimen comes from a study of T cells in Graves' hyperthyroidism and ophthalmopathy (dated by TCRdb to the late 2010s). Broadly, across the study: Peripheral blood was collected at initial diagnosis, before any treatment. To identify TCR V-J signatures that set the groups apart, the researchers used a discovery cohort of 90 to 100 patients, made up of around 42 with Graves' ophthalmopathy and 55 to 65 with stable Graves' hyperthyroidism. Prospective prediction of ophthalmopathy was tested in an independent validation cohort consisting of 18 to 20 hyperthyroidism patients and around 16 patients who later progressed to ophthalmopathy. The approximately 100 discovery patients were randomly divided into training and test sets at a 7:3 ratio. The study also compared thyroid tissue and blood T-cell repertoires from several Graves' hyperthyroidism patients. Once sampling was done, hyperthyroidism patients were given methimazole at a starting dose of 30 mg daily, whereas ophthalmopathy patients were given high-dose intravenous methylprednisolone. The paper describes TCR Vbeta CDR3 sequencing of 135 peripheral blood samples, made up of some 40 ophthalmopathy patients, 70 to 75 hyperthyroidism patients and 17 progressor patients.

The CDR3 starts with the cysteine, ends with the phenylalanine, and has 11 residues. Only CDR3 DNA is held: 33 bases, read in frame from base 1. The CDR1 and CDR2 encoded by the germline V gene (reference sequence) are GTSNPN and SVGIG. V is cut by 0 bases and J by 10 bases, and the space between the germline ends is 7 bases. The hyperthyroidism patients were between 18 and 65 years old and newly diagnosed, with a disease duration of less than 2 months. Patients with uncontrolled infections, other autoimmune diseases, pregnancy or lactation were excluded. Diagnoses relied on clinical symptoms, serum thyroxine and TRAb, thyroid ultrasound and orbital computed tomography. Blood from progressor patients was drawn when they were first diagnosed with hyperthyroidism, before any ophthalmopathy symptoms appeared. PBMCs were separated from roughly 10 ml of fresh peripheral blood using Ficoll-Paque density gradient centrifugation. Patients classed as progressors first received a Graves' hyperthyroidism diagnosis and then went on to develop ophthalmopathy during follow-up. Trizol reagent was used to extract total RNA, and RNA quality was then checked on an Agilent 2100 Bioanalyzer.

The paper's findings and limits, for the study overall: Sample size was not statistically predetermined, and investigators were not blinded to group allocation. During validation, the model predicted progression to ophthalmopathy a median of approximately six months ahead of onset, with 60% to 71% sensitivity and about 72% specificity. Blood samples also contained most of the expanded thyroid clonotypes (frequency above 0.001), which suggests that blood repertoires may reflect thyroid immune responses. Ophthalmopathy was separated from stable hyperthyroidism by a 13 V-J signature model, with around 90% sensitivity and roughly 84% specificity obtained in cross-validation and 80%/75% obtained in testing.

TCR beta CDR3 regions were amplified from RNA transcripts. A first-round RT-PCR of the TCR CDR3 used the HTBI primer set with the Qiagen OneStep RT-PCR kit. The libraries were constructed in a second round of multiplex PCR and then size-selected and purified. Sequencing of the libraries was done on an Illumina HiSeq2000 using paired-end 100 bp reads. Turning to the authors' computational methods: SOAPnuke was used to process the raw data, removing reads that contained adapters or uncalled bases, had a mean Phred below 15, or lacked an exact match to the constant primer or identifier. High-quality paired reads were merged with COPE v1.2.5, and unique nucleotide sequences were defined as clonotypes. MiTCR v1.1 was used to align the clonotypes against IMGT TRBV, TRBD and TRBJ reference segments. Only V-J combinations with frequency above 0.0001, covering 99% to 99.2% of repertoires, were analysed. The TCS score was defined as the ratio of F50 (clonal expansion) to E x V (chaos), calculated using BLOSUM62-based TCRdist between CDR3 peptides within each V-J. Welch's t-statistics and random forest reduced 500 to 650 V-J features to around 14, which were used in a naive Bayes classifier (R e1071). The public reads were reanalyzed by TCRdb: fastp trimming at Q25, MiXCR alignment, in-frame beta chains only. Every entry covers one CDR3 protein and lists the most common genes and DNA from its rows. The V and J calls follow TCRdb's processing rather than the paper's. Present in this sample are about 380,000 distinct CDR3 sequences, 13% of which were seen just once. The leading ten clones occupy around 21% of the sample.

This chain is built from TRBV30 and TRBJ2-1, with a weak D call of TRBD2 (5 bases match). The receptor's source is a man younger than 45 with Graves' hyperthyroidism that later progressed to Graves' ophthalmopathy. Sequencing was carried out using blood. The nucleotide sequence reads TGTGCCTGGAGTGTACCGGGGGAGCAGTTCTTC. The translation is CAWSVPGEQFF.